Described below is a single T cell receptor (beta chain) sequence and its context. Its antigen is unknown. This record belongs to a study of cytomegalovirus exposure and HLA in healthy donors. Study outcomes and limitations: Some V segments could not be told apart, so they were left out, TRBV6-2 and TRBV6-3 among them. Presence/absence comparisons presumed near-even sequencing depth among donors.

The J segment lost 2 bases and the V segment lost 5 bases, leaving 1 base of the junction unmatched. The V gene's germline CDR1 is SGHRS and CDR2 YFSETQ. The CDR3 spans 13 residues. Primers for the PCR totalled 60 Vbeta and 13 Jbeta. Clones were sequenced by immunoSEQ multiplex PCR, and TCRdb holds only the in-frame ones, with some missing. The repertoire holds over 60,000 clones, with approximately 70% as singletons. The receptor comes from a male donor in good health and CMV-seropositive. Sequenced sample: PBMCs. The chain links TRBV5-1 to TRBJ2-7; 10 bases map to TRBD2. The CDR3 sequence: CASRGTSAYEQYF. DNA of the CDR3: TGCGCCAGCAGAGGGACTAGCGCCTACGAGCAGTACTTC.